The 30 T cell receptor beta chains reported below all come from one sample, sequenced in a study of T cells after yellow fever vaccination. TCRdb processed the 5' RACE reads anew with MiXCR; each CDR3 protein has one entry. This sample has about 85,000 distinct CDR3 sequences, with about an eighth found just once. The specimen was CD8+ T cells not binding an NS4B(214-222) dextramer, sorted from PBMCs, collected roughly 20 days after the first yellow fever vaccination. The receptors originated from a man between 18 and 29 years old who received the YFV17D yellow fever vaccine.

The chain employs TRBV4-1 and TRBJ1-6; the D is unclear. V lost 4 bases, J lost 8 bases, and 15 bases lay in between. The CDR3 loop spans 15 amino acids. Germline assignment: CDR1 MGHRA and CDR2 YSYEKL. CDR3 region: CASSPRTERDSPLHF. The DNA for the CDR3 is TGCGCCAGCAGCCCACGAACTGAAAGGGATTCACCCCTCCACTTT.

In this sample, this clonotype turned up once. The gene calls are TRBV15 and TRBJ2-7; TRBD2 is a possible D gene (6 bases). The V end was cut by 3 bases, the J end by 2 bases, with 14 bases between. Germline assignment: CDR1 LNHNV and CDR2 YYDKDF (reference sequence). CDR3 size: 15 residues. The chain's CDR3 is CATSSPASVTYEQYF. The CDR3 nucleotides are TGTGCCACCAGCAGTCCGGCTAGCGTGACCTACGAGCAGTACTTC.

The genes are TRBV6-2 or TRBV6-3 and TRBJ2-7; 8 bases are shared with TRBD1. V shed 0 bases and J 5 bases; nucleotides not matched to a gene: 3. The CDR3 has 14 amino acids. From germline, CDR1 is MNHEY and CDR2 SVGEGT. CDR3 in DNA: TGTGCCAGCAGTTACTCGGGACAGGTCCACGAGCAGTACTTC. Its translation: CASSYSGQVHEQYF.

The V call is TRBV2, the J call TRBJ2-7; 8 nucleotides agree with TRBD1. This CDR3 region has 12 residues. V gave up 7 bases and J gave up 2 bases; unmatched junction bases: 1. Germline lookup yields CDR1 SNHLY and CDR2 FYNNEI. For the CDR3, the DNA is TGTGCCAGCACAGGGGGCCCCTACGAGCAGTACGTC. Amino acids: CASTGGPYEQYV.

Many counts were recorded for this clonotype. The chain is built from TRBV3-1 and TRBJ1-1; D remains unclear. The CDR3 has 14 residues. Germline-derived CDR1 and CDR2 are LGHDT and YNNKEL (reference sequence). Trimming removed 3 bases at V and 1 base at J, with 9 bases between. DNA of the CDR3: TGTGCCAGCAGCCACCCCGCATGGAACACTGAAGCTTTCTTT. Protein: CASSHPAWNTEAFF.

In this sample, this clonotype turned up a few times. The chain joins TRBV11-2 to TRBJ2-4; 10 nucleotides align to TRBD1. The germline CDR1 and CDR2 sequences are SGHAT and FQNNGV. J lost 1 base, V lost 4 bases, and 4 bases had no gene match. The CDR3 loop spans 16 amino acids. CDR3 amino acids: CASSYGQGVAKNIQYF. The CDR3 DNA sequence: TGTGCCAGCAGCTACGGACAGGGGGTCGCCAAAAACATTCAGTACTTC.

This clonotype was counted between two and nine times. V is TRBV4-3 and J is TRBJ2-1; 9 bases fit TRBD1. Trimming cost V 4 bases and J 3 bases; bases outside gene matches: 4. Germline V gene lookup returns CDR1 LGHNA and CDR2 YSLEER. The CDR3 is made up of 15 amino acids. The CDR3 spells CASSLRDRVYNEQFF. The CDR3 nucleotides read TGCGCCAGCAGCCTCCGGGACAGGGTCTACAATGAGCAGTTCTTC.

For this clonotype: This may be a read error, as it is one base from a much larger clone. The chain carries TRBV4-1 and TRBJ1-2; D ambiguous. This CDR3 is built from 12 residues. In germline, CDR1 is MGHRA, CDR2 YSYEKL. CDR3 loop: CASSQEGYGFTF. Written as DNA, the CDR3 is TGCGCCAGCAGCCAAGAGGGGTATGGCTTCACCTTC.

This clonotype was seen more than once but under ten times. The chain combines TRBV7-6 with TRBJ2-5, with a weak D call TRBD1 (5 bases). This CDR3 region has 16 residues. Germline values: CDR1 SGHVS, CDR2 FNYEAQ. V was shortened by 2 bases and J by 4 bases, with 17 bases between the two germline ends. The CDR3 sequence is CASSLNPWGTRETQYF. The DNA of the CDR3 is TGTGCCAGCAGCTTAAATCCCTGGGGCACGAGAGAGACCCAGTACTTC.

The V gene is TRBV11-2, the J gene TRBJ2-5; 13 bases align to TRBD2. Losses at the gene ends were 3 bases for V and 1 base for J; bases not matched to a gene: 2. The CDR3 is 16 amino acids. Germline values: CDR1 SGHAT, CDR2 FQNNGV. The CDR3 region has the DNA TGTGCCAGCAGCTTGGGACTAGCGGGGTCCCAAGAGACCCAGTACTTC. The encoded protein is CASSLGLAGSQETQYF.

This chain uses TRBV12-3 or TRBV12-4 with TRBJ2-3; D not resolved. This CDR3 is built from 16 residues. V was shortened by 6 bases and J by 2 bases, with 18 bases between the two germline ends. CDR3 bases: TGTGCCAGCAGCCCAGAGGCCCTAGAGAACACAGATACGCAGTATTTT. Its translation is CASSPEALENTDTQYF.

CDR3 in amino acids: CASSQQGRLLYTGELFF. The CDR3 DNA reads as TGTGCCAGCAGTCAGCAGGGGCGACTACTCTACACCGGGGAGCTGTTTTTT. J is TRBJ2-2 and V is TRBV6-5, with a possible D match to TRBD1 (6 bases). From germline, CDR1 is MNHEY and CDR2 SVGAGI. V was clipped by 5 bases and J by 3 bases, with 19 bases between them. The CDR3 runs 17 residues.

This clonotype was counted a few times. CDR3 DNA: TGTGCCAGCAGTGCGACAGACTCTCGCGAGCAGTACTTC. This translates into CASSATDSREQYF. The V call is TRBV6-1, the J call TRBJ2-7; D is perhaps TRBD1 (5 bases). From germline, CDR1 is MNHNS and CDR2 SASEGT. V was clipped by 4 bases and J by 6 bases, with 13 bases between them. This CDR3 is built from 13 residues.

This clonotype was seen a few times. The chain employs TRBV6-1 and TRBJ2-2; no firm D call. Trimming shortened V by 7 bases and J by 2 bases, and 8 bases separated the two germline ends. There are 13 residues in the CDR3. Germline CDR1 reads MNHNS; CDR2 reads SASEGT. CDR3: CASTPGNTGELFF. The CDR3 nucleotides read TGTGCCAGCACCCCGGGTAACACCGGGGAGCTGTTTTTT.

This chain joins TRBV7-9 and TRBJ2-1; 8 nucleotides line up with TRBD2. V lost 5 bases to trimming and J lost 3 bases; unmatched junction nucleotides: 9. Germline CDR1 SEHNR, CDR2 FQNEAQ (reference sequence). The CDR3 is 16 amino acids. In nucleotides, the CDR3 is TGTGCCAGCAGCCCTCGGGGGGGGATGAACTACAATGAGCAGTTCTTC. Translation: CASSPRGGMNYNEQFF.

This clonotype was detected only a few times. The chain couples TRBV4-1 to TRBJ2-5; 10 nucleotides align to TRBD2. CDR3 length: 16 residues. Germline assignment: CDR1 MGHRA and CDR2 YSYEKL. Trimming cost V 4 bases and J 0 bases; bases outside gene matches: 5. The CDR3 region is CASSPLGLADQETQYF. DNA for the CDR3: TGCGCCAGCAGCCCGCTTGGACTAGCGGACCAAGAGACCCAGTACTTC.

This chain connects TRBV27 to TRBJ2-1; TRBD1 aligns across 7 bases. Germline loops: CDR1 MNHEY, CDR2 SMNVEV (reference sequence). V was pared by 6 bases and J by 8 bases, with 16 bases of the junction left unmatched. This CDR3 spans 16 amino acids. The CDR3 nucleotides read TGTGCCAGCAGAGAAATCGGGACAGTTCCCCGCGATGAGCAGTTCTTC. Translation: CASREIGTVPRDEQFF.

This clonotype was seen a few times. The chain carries TRBV24-1 and TRBJ2-3; a possible D gene is TRBD1 (6 bases). V lost 2 bases and J lost 2, with 10 bases in between. The CDR3 length is 15 residues. Germline CDR1 and CDR2: KGHDR and SFDVKD. CDR3: CATSDYRETTDTQYF. Here the CDR3 DNA reads TGTGCCACCAGTGATTACAGGGAGACCACAGATACGCAGTATTTT.

This clonotype was observed a few times. The chain uses TRBV7-2 and TRBJ2-3; D not certain. CDR1 is SGHTA, CDR2 FQGNSA, per germline. The CDR3 runs to 12 residues. Trimming took 1 base from V and 9 from J, leaving 8 bases between them. The CDR3 DNA sequence: TGTGCCAGCAGCTTAGGACGGGCAACGCAGTATTTT. Translating gives CASSLGRATQYF.

The chain carries TRBV12-3 or TRBV12-4 and TRBJ2-2; D uncertain. The CDR3 runs to 14 residues. V lost 6 bases and J lost 4, with 12 bases in between. In DNA, the CDR3 is TGTGCCAGCAGAACCCAGTCGGGCACCGGGGAGCTGTTTTTT. It is translated as CASRTQSGTGELFF.

This clonotype was found a few times. This chain connects TRBV6-5 to TRBJ1-1; a weak D match, TRBD1 (6 bases). Trimming stripped 6 bases from V and 10 bases from J, with 21 bases between. Looked up from germline, CDR1 is MNHEY and CDR2 is SVGAGI. The CDR3 has 14 amino acids. Written as DNA, the CDR3 is TGTGCCAGCAGCCCCGAGGGGGATGGGGCTGGAGCTTTCTTT. This codes for CASSPEGDGAGAFF.

This clonotype has only a few counts. This chain joins TRBV7-6 and TRBJ1-1, with 7 bases fitting TRBD1. Germline values: CDR1 SGHVS, CDR2 FNYEAQ. Losses at the gene ends were 8 bases for V and 1 base for J; bases not matched to a gene: 4. The CDR3 is 13 amino acids. CDR3 in amino acids: CASARDRNTEAFF. The CDR3 region has the DNA TGTGCCAGCGCTCGGGACAGGAACACTGAAGCTTTCTTT.

In this sample, this clonotype turned up a few times. The chain couples TRBV11-2 to TRBJ2-3, with 11 nucleotides matching TRBD2. V trimming: 7 bases; J trimming: 4 bases; junction bases outside the gene matches: 7. The CDR3 runs 15 residues. Germline CDR1 and CDR2: SGHAT and FQNNGV. CDR3: CASNATSGVSDTQYF. CDR3 nucleotides: TGTGCCAGCAACGCGACTAGCGGGGTCTCAGATACGCAGTATTTT.

This chain connects TRBV4-1 to TRBJ1-4; TRBD1 might be the D (5 bases). The V and J ends lost 6 bases and 7 bases respectively, with 15 bases between them. The V gene's germline CDR1 is MGHRA and CDR2 YSYEKL. CDR3 size: 14 residues. CDR3 region: CASRRAGMGEKLFF. The CDR3 DNA is TGCGCCAGCAGGAGGGCAGGGATGGGTGAAAAACTGTTTTTT.

The chain joins TRBV5-1 to TRBJ2-7, with D perhaps matching TRBD2 (6 bases). The CDR3 covers 17 residues. The germline V and J ends were trimmed by 0 bases and 0 bases, with 16 bases remaining between them. Germline assignment: CDR1 SGHRS and CDR2 YFSETQ. The CDR3: CASSLGAGGISSYEQYF. The CDR3 DNA is TGCGCCAGCAGCTTGGGGGCCGGGGGAATTAGCTCCTACGAGCAGTACTTC.

The rearrangement uses TRBV21-1 and TRBJ2-7; TRBD1 reflects the table's D call only, with no check against the DNA. TRBV21-1 is described as a pseudogene. CDR3 length: 14 residues. CDR3 amino acids: CASPRRGHYYEQYF. The CDR3 coding sequence is TGTGCCAGTCCAAGAAGGGGGCACTACTACGAGCAGTACTTC.

This clonotype has just a few counts. V gene TRBV5-4 combines with J gene TRBJ2-3; no reliable D call. V lost 4 bases to trimming and J lost 0 bases, with 12 bases between them. Germline lookup yields CDR1 SGHNT and CDR2 YYREEE (reference sequence). The CDR3 covers 15 residues. The CDR3 nucleotides are TGTGCCAGCAGCGTTCCCGGAAGAAGCACAGATACGCAGTATTTT. Translating it yields CASSVPGRSTDTQYF.

This clonotype turned up a few times. V usage is TRBV10-1 and J usage is TRBJ1-1; D gene unclear. The V and J ends lost 5 bases and 7 bases respectively, with 8 bases between them. The CDR3 covers 11 residues. Per germline, CDR1 WNHNN and CDR2 SYGVQD (reference sequence). CDR3 loop: CASSYPVEAFF. CDR3 bases: TGCGCCAGCAGTTACCCGGTTGAAGCTTTCTTT.

This clonotype was seen a handful of times. The chain employs TRBV5-5 and TRBJ2-1; 10 nucleotides agree with TRBD2. Trimming took 2 bases from V and 7 from J; bases not matched to a gene: 6. Germline CDR1 SGHKS, CDR2 YYEKEE (reference sequence). The CDR3 is made up of 15 amino acids. CDR3 nucleotides: TGTGCCAGCAGCTTAGCGGCTAGCGGGGGAAATGAGCAGTTCTTC. Protein product: CASSLAASGGNEQFF. The entire variable domain, with the rest obtained from reference TRBV5-5 and TRBJ2-1, is as follows: DAGVTQSPTHLIKTRGQQVTLRCSPISGHKSVSWYQQVLGQGPQFIFQYYEKEERGRGNFPDRFSARQFPNYSSELNVNALLLGDSALYLCASSLAASGGNEQFFGPGTRLTVL.

The chain combines TRBV9 with TRBJ2-7, with 13 bases matching TRBD2. The CDR3 spans 17 residues. Trimming cost V 5 bases and J 5 bases; bases outside gene matches: 13. CDR1 is SGDLS, CDR2 YYNGEE, per germline. As DNA, the CDR3 is TGTGCCAGCAGATCCCCGAGAACTAGCGGGGGGGCTGACGAGCAGTACTTC. This gives the protein CASRSPRTSGGADEQYF.